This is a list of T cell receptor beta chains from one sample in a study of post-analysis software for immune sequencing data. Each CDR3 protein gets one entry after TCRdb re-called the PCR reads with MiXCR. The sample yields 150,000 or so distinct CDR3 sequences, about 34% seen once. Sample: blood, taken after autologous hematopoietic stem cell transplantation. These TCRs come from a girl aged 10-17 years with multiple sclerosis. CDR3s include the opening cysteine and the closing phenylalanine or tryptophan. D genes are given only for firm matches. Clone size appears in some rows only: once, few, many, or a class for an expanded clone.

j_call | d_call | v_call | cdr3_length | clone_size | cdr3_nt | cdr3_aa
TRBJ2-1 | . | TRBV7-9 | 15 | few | TGTGCCAGCAGCTTAAAAACGAGGATTTGGGGTGAGCAGTTCTTC | CASSLKTRIWGEQFF
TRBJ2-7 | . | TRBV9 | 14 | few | TGTGCCAGCAGCGTAGAAGGTTTGGCGCGAGAGCAGTACTTC | CASSVEGLAREQYF
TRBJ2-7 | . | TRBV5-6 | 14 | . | TGTGCCAGCAGCTTGGAAGTCATGTCCTACGAGCAGTACTTC | CASSLEVMSYEQYF
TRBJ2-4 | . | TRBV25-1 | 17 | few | TGTGCCAGCAGCAAACCTCAGGGGACGGGCGGTGGGAACATTCAGTACTTC | CASSKPQGTGGGNIQYF
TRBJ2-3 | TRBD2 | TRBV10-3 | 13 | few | TGTGCCACCCTTAGCGGGAGCTCAGATACGCAGTATTTT | CATLSGSSDTQYF
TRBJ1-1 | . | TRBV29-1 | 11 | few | TGCGCTAAGGGGTGGGGCACTGAAGCTTTCTTT | CAKGWGTEAFF
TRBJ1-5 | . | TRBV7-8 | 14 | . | TGTGCCAGCAGCTTGACAGAGAGCAATCAGCCCCAGCATTTT | CASSLTESNQPQHF
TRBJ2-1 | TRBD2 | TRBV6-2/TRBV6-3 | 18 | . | TGTGCCAGCAGTGACCGTCCAATAGGGACTAGCGGAGACAATGAGCAGTTCTTC | CASSDRPIGTSGDNEQFF
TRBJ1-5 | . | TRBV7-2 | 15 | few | TGTGCCAGCAGCTTAGGAGACAGTCGGGATCAGCCCCAGCATTTT | CASSLGDSRDQPQHF
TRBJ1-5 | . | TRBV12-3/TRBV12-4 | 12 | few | TGTGCCAGCAGAAGGGAGGATCAGCCCCAGCATTTT | CASRREDQPQHF
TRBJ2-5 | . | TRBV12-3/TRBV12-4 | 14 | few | TGTGCCAGCAGCCACCCGGGTTTAGCAGAGACCCAGTACTTC | CASSHPGLAETQYF
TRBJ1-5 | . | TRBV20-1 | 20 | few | TGCAGTGCTAGAGATCTAAGGGTGGCGTCAGGGCGCCGTGGGTCTCAGCCCCAGCATTTT | CSARDLRVASGRRGSQPQHF
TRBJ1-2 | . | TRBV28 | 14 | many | TGTGCCAGCAGTCCACCTGGTAAAAACTATGGCTACACCTTC | CASSPPGKNYGYTF
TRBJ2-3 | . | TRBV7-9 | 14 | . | TGTGCCAGCAGCTTTGGGACCCCCCGGGATACGCAGTATTTT | CASSFGTPRDTQYF
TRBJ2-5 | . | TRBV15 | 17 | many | TGTGCCACCAGCAGCTCGCGTCCTATCAGGGGCCAAGAGACCCAGTACTTC | CATSSSRPIRGQETQYF
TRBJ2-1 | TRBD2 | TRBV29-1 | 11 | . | TGCAGCGCGAGACTAGCAAATGAGCAGTTCTTC | CSARLANEQFF
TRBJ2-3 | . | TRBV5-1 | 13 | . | TGCGCCAGCAGCTTGGCCAAATTCGATACGCAGTATTTT | CASSLAKFDTQYF
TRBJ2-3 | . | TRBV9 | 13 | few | TGTGCCAGCACCAACGGAGGCACAGATACGCAGTATTTT | CASTNGGTDTQYF
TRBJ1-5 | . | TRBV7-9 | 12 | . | TGTGCCAGCAGCTTGGGCTATCAGCCCCAGCATTTT | CASSLGYQPQHF
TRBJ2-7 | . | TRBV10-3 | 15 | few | TGTGCCACCAGTGGGATCAATCAGAACCCCTACGAGCAGTACTTC | CATSGINQNPYEQYF
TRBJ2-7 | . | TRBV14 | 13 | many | TGTGCCAGCGGTAGCGGAGAATTGGGCGAGCAGTACTTC | CASGSGELGEQYF
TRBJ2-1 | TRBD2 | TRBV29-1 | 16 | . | TGCAGCGTTACCGGACTAGCGGGAGGCTCCTACAATGAGCAGTTCTTC | CSVTGLAGGSYNEQFF
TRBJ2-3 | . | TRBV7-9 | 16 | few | TGTGCCAGCAGCTTAGGGGAGGGACAGTACACAGATACGCAGTATTTT | CASSLGEGQYTDTQYF